One and the same sample provided the 3 T cell receptor beta chains below, sequenced in a study of beta chain features in type 1 diabetes. No cognate antigen is known for these TCRs. Expressed TCRB transcripts were sequenced, since all the RNA that had been isolated was reverse transcribed. Clones were read by immunoSEQ multiplex PCR, and TCRdb kept only the in-frame ones, dropping some. The profile shows about 650,000 clones, roughly 12% of them singletons. General observations from the study: TCRB CDR3s from Type 1 diabetes patients were moderately but significantly shorter in all four CD4+ subsets.

Input material: naive CD4+ T cells from blood. The receptors stem from a man under 40 with type 1 diabetes.

As concerns this clone: An end of the junction does not agree with germline; a read error may underlie this. The rearrangement links TRBV30 to TRBJ1-2; 8 bases fit TRBD1. Per the germline V gene, CDR1 is GTSNPN and CDR2 is SVGIG (reference sequence). This CDR3 has 10 amino acids. CDR3 loop: CACISQGAFF. CDR3 bases: TGTGCCTGTATATCCCAGGGGGCCTTCTTC.

V and J are TRBV25-1 and TRBJ1-2, with 7 nucleotides matching TRBD1. Unmatched junction bases numbered 9, after V lost 3 bases and J lost 5 bases. Germline lookup yields CDR1 MGHDK and CDR2 SYGVNS. The CDR3 is 15 amino acids. The CDR3 sequence is CASSDGRQGVYGYTF. CDR3 sequence (DNA): TGTGCCAGCAGTGATGGGAGACAGGGTGTGTATGGCTACACCTTC.

This clone was counted between two and nine times. The V call is TRBV5-6, the J call TRBJ1-2; D may be TRBD1 (5 bases). V lost 4 bases to trimming and J lost 6 bases, with 10 bases between them. Germline loops: CDR1 SGHDT, CDR2 YYEEEE. This CDR3 is 12 amino acids long. In DNA form, the CDR3 reads TGTGCCAGCAGCCAGCGCAGGGATGGCTACACCTTC. This gives the protein CASSQRRDGYTF.